Listed below are T cell receptor beta chains from one sample, sequenced in a study of blood T cell repertoires in COVID-19. Generated by immunoSEQ multiplex PCR, the TCRdb table keeps only in-frame clones and is missing some. The table includes almost 350,000 clones, roughly nine tenths detected once. Sample: peripheral blood. The receptors shown here come from a woman aged 60-75 years with COVID-19, enrolled during active disease. CDR3s include the opening cysteine and the closing phenylalanine or tryptophan. The order of the fields is V gene, J gene, D gene, clone size, CDR3 DNA, CDR3 protein. D genes are given only for firm matches. Clone size is given for some rows only: seen once, a few or many times, or a class if the clone is expanded.

TRBV19	TRBJ1-2	TRBD1	once	TGTGCCAGTAGCCTACAGGGGGCAGACTATGGCTACACCTTC	CASSLQGADYGYTF
TRBV30	TRBJ1-2	NA	NA	TGTGCCTGGAGGGGGAGGCGGGGGACCTCCCCTAGTTATGGCTACACCTTC	CAWRGRRGTSPSYGYTF
TRBV19	TRBJ1-1	NA	NA	TGTGCCAGTTCCAAAGGGGGGGCGAACACTGAAGCTTTCTTT	CASSKGGANTEAFF
TRBV9	TRBJ1-1	NA	NA	TGTGCCAGCGGGAGAGCGGGGGGAGGTACTGAAGCTTTCTTT	CASGRAGGGTEAFF
TRBV19	TRBJ1-1	NA	NA	TGTGCCAGTAGGCGGGGCCTCTGGGACACTGAAGCTTTCTTT	CASRRGLWDTEAFF
TRBV19	TRBJ1-2	NA	NA	TGTGCCAGTAGTGTTCCCCTGGCCCGATTAACTCCGGGGGATGGCTACACCTTC	CASSVPLARLTPGDGYTF
TRBV11-2	TRBJ2-1	NA	NA	TGTGCCAGCAGCTCAAACCCCCTAAACAATGAGCAGTTCTTC	CASSSNPLNNEQFF
TRBV10-1	TRBJ1-5	TRBD1	NA	TGCGCCAGCAGTCCCGGGACAGTCCCTAATTGCAATCAGCCCCAGCATTTT	CASSPGTVPNCNQPQHF
TRBV10-3	TRBJ1-1	NA	NA	TGTGCCATCAGTGAGACAGTAAGAAGGAACACTGAAGCTTTCTTT	CAISETVRRNTEAFF
TRBV5-1	TRBJ1-3	NA	NA	TGCGCCAGCAGCTATACTCCGGACAGCTCTGGAAACACCATATATTTT	CASSYTPDSSGNTIYF
TRBV19	TRBJ2-1	TRBD2	NA	TGTGCCAGTAGTATACCCACTCTAGCGGGGGGACTTTACAATGAGCAGTTCTTC	CASSIPTLAGGLYNEQFF
TRBV27	TRBJ1-1	TRBD1	NA	TGTGCCAGCAGTTTGACGACAGGGATGAACACTGAAGCTTTCTTT	CASSLTTGMNTEAFF
TRBV18	TRBJ2-5	NA	once	TGTGCCAGCTCCGGGACAACGAGAGAGACCCAGTACTTC	CASSGTTRETQYF
TRBV18	TRBJ1-1	NA	NA	TGTGCCAGCTCTCAACAGAACACTGAAGCTTTCTTT	CASSQQNTEAFF
TRBV5-1	TRBJ2-7	TRBD1	NA	TGCGCCAGCAGCCGCGGACAGGGAGTGACCTACGAGCAGTACTTC	CASSRGQGVTYEQYF
TRBV7-7	TRBJ2-5	NA	once	TGTGCCAGCAGCTTCGGTTCCTACGGGGAGACCCAGTACTTC	CASSFGSYGETQYF
TRBV4-1	TRBJ1-6	NA	NA	TGCGCCAGCAGCTTCGGACAGCAAAGCGCCTATAATTCACCCCTCCACTTT	CASSFGQQSAYNSPLHF
TRBV15	TRBJ2-7	TRBD1	NA	TGTGCCACCAGCACCGGGACAGGGGCCACCTACGAGCAGTACTTC	CATSTGTGATYEQYF
TRBV9	TRBJ2-5	TRBD2	NA	TGTGCCAGCAGCGCTTCCGGGACTAGGCCAACCCAGTACTTC	CASSASGTRPTQYF
TRBV12-5	TRBJ1-5	TRBD1	NA	TGTGCTAGTGGTTTAACCCCGGGACAGGGCTCTTTTCAGCCCCAGCATTTT	CASGLTPGQGSFQPQHF
TRBV2	TRBJ1-1	NA	NA	TGTGCCAGCAAGCACGGGGAGAACACTGAAGCTTTCTTT	CASKHGENTEAFF
TRBV27	TRBJ1-1	TRBD1	once	TGTGCCACCTTACCCTCGGGACAGGGTGGCACTGAAGCTTTCTTT	CATLPSGQGGTEAFF
TRBV19	TRBJ1-5	NA	few	TGTGCCAGTAGTAGGGGGCCGGCGTCGGTAGGCCAGCCCCAGCATTTT	CASSRGPASVGQPQHF
TRBV29-1	TRBJ2-2	TRBD1	NA	TGCAGCGTTGACGCCGGGCCAGGGGGGAACACCGGGGAGCTGTTTTTT	CSVDAGPGGNTGELFF
TRBV7-3	TRBJ2-3	NA	NA	TGTGCCAGCAGCCCGAGACTAGTTCTCCACACAGATACGCAGTATTTT	CASSPRLVLHTDTQYF
TRBV5-4	TRBJ2-7	NA	NA	TGTGCCAGCAGCGTCCAGGGTCTCGAGCAGTACTTC	CASSVQGLEQYF
TRBV2	TRBJ1-4	TRBD1	NA	TGTGCCAGCAGTGTTCCAGGGGGCCTTAATGAAAAACTGTTTTTT	CASSVPGGLNEKLFF
TRBV15	TRBJ1-5	TRBD1	NA	TGTGCCACCAGCAGAGAACAGGGGGGCAATCAGCCCCAGCATTTT	CATSREQGGNQPQHF
TRBV11-2	TRBJ1-2	NA	NA	TGTGCCAGCAGCTTAGAATACAGCTATGGCTACACCTTC	CASSLEYSYGYTF
TRBV5-1	TRBJ1-5	NA	NA	TGCGCCAGCAGCTTGGGAGGGGGTCAGCCCCAGCATTTT	CASSLGGGQPQHF
TRBV5-1	TRBJ2-7	TRBD1	once	TGCGCCAGCAGCTTCGGGACAGGGGGCTTGTACGAGCAGTACTTC	CASSFGTGGLYEQYF
TRBV7-6	TRBJ2-5	TRBD1	NA	TGTGCCAGCAGCTTGGGACAGGGTTTTGAGACCCAGTACTTC	CASSLGQGFETQYF
TRBV6-5	TRBJ1-2	TRBD1	NA	TGTGCCAGCAGAAACACAGGGGGCTCAAATGGCTACACCTTC	CASRNTGGSNGYTF